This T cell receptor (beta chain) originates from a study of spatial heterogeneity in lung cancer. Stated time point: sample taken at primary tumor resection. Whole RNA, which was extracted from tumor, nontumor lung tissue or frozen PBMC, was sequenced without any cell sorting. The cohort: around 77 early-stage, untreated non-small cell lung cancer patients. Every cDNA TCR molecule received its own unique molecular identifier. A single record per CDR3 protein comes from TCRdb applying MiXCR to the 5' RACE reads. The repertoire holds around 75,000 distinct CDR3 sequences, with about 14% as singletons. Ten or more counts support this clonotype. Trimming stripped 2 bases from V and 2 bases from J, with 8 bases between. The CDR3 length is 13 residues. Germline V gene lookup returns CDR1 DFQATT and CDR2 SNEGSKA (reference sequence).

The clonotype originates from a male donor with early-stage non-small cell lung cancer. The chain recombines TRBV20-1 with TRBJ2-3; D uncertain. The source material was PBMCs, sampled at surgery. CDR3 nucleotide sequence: TGCAGTGCTAGAAGTCAACACACAGATACGCAGTATTTT. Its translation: CSARSQHTDTQYF.